A single sample gave rise to the 5 T cell receptor beta chains below, sequenced in a study of shared clonotypes between healthy human individuals. TCRdb's table, derived via immunoSEQ multiplex PCR, lists solely in-frame clones and lacks some. Among more than 2 million clones listed, roughly 94% were seen once. The naive CD8 subset, CD45RO-negative cells positively selected for CCR7, excluded terminally differentiated effector memory CD45RA+ cells. Sequences were obtained from naive CD8+ T cells sorted from blood. These receptors all stem from a man between 18 and 35 years old in good health.

The chain is built from TRBV6-5 and TRBJ2-1; D gene ambiguous. V was shortened by 6 bases and J by 7 bases, with 10 bases between the two germline ends. Looked up from germline, CDR1 is MNHEY and CDR2 is SVGAGI. This CDR3 has 12 amino acids. In DNA, the CDR3 is TGTGCCAGCAGCCCCGGGTCTAATGAGCAGTTCTTC. Its protein is CASSPGSNEQFF.

This rearrangement joins TRBV27 to TRBJ1-6, with D unclear. The CDR3 extends over 15 amino acids. With 7 bases removed from V and 9 bases from J, the gap between germline ends came to 19 bases. Germline CDR1 MNHEY, CDR2 SMNVEV (reference sequence). DNA of the CDR3: TGTGCCAGCAATACGGGAGGGTTTCTTGGTTCACCCCTCCACTTT. The encoded protein is CASNTGGFLGSPLHF.

This clone was counted once. The chain employs TRBV4-3 and TRBJ2-3; 9 bases fit TRBD1. This CDR3 spans 17 amino acids. CDR1 LGHNA and CDR2 YSLEER come from the germline V gene. The ends lost 0 bases at V and 6 bases at J; junction bases unmatched: 10. The CDR3 sequence is CASSQDFDTGGGDTQYF. For the CDR3, the DNA is TGCGCCAGCAGCCAAGATTTCGATACAGGGGGCGGGGATACGCAGTATTTT.

A note on this clone: Other DNA sequences from this sample encode an identical CDR3 as well. J is TRBJ2-5 and V is TRBV7-6, with D possibly called TRBD1 or TRBD2 (5 bases each). Germline lookup yields CDR1 SGHVS and CDR2 FNYEAQ. This CDR3 has 12 residues. Trimming took 5 bases from V and 5 from J, leaving 9 bases between them. The CDR3 is CASSPEGETQYF. CDR3 nucleotides: TGTGCCAGCAGCCCCGAGGGGGAGACCCAGTACTTC.

The V gene is TRBV7-9, the J gene TRBJ1-2; 7 nucleotides agree with TRBD1. With V trimmed by 2 bases and J by 4 bases, 10 bases remained unmatched. CDR3 length equals 16 residues. The germline V gene has CDR1 SEHNR and CDR2 FQNEAQ (reference sequence). DNA for the CDR3: TGTGCCAGCAGCTTAAATACAGGGGAGTTGAGCTATGGCTACACCTTC. Its translation is CASSLNTGELSYGYTF.